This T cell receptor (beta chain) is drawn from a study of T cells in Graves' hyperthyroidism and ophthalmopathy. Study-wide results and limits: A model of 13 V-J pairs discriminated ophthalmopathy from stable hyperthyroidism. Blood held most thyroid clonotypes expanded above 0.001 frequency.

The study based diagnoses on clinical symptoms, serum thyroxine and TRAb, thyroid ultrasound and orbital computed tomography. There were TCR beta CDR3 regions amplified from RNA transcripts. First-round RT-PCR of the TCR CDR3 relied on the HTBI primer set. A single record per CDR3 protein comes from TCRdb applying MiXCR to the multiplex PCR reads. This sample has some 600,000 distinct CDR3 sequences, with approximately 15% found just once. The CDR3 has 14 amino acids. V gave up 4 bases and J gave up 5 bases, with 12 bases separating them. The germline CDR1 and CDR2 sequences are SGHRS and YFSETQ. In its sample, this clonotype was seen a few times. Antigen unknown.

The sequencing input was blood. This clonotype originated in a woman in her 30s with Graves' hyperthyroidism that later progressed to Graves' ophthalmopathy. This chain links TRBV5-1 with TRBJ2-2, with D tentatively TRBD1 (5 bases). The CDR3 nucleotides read TGCGCCAGCAGCCCCTGGACATCGACCGGGGAGCTGTTTTTT. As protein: CASSPWTSTGELFF.